In this sample, the clone carrying this T cell receptor (beta chain) turned up many times. In germline, CDR1 is SGHTA, CDR2 FQGNSA. CDR3 size: 13 residues. V was trimmed by 5 bases and J by 4 bases, leaving 12 bases between them. Amplification of TCR beta CDR3 regions used RNA as the template. HTBI primers were employed in a first-round RT-PCR of the TCR CDR3. TCRdb independently ran MiXCR on the multiplex PCR reads; one entry per CDR3 protein. The table has roughly 630,000 distinct CDR3 sequences, about a sixth seen once. This sample is drawn from a study of T cells in Graves' hyperthyroidism and ophthalmopathy. Criteria for exclusion of patients were uncontrolled infection, other autoimmune disease, pregnancy or lactation.

The sequence was obtained from a woman aged 30 to 39 with Graves' hyperthyroidism. The rearrangement uses TRBV7-2 and TRBJ2-7, with unresolved D. What was sequenced was blood. The CDR3 bases are TGTGCCAGCAGCACCCACACTGGGTACGAGCAGTACTTC. Translation gives CASSTHTGYEQYF.